The 22 T cell receptor beta chains in this list originate from one sample, sequenced in a study of shared clonotypes between healthy human individuals. Method: immunoSEQ multiplex PCR; TCRdb's copy keeps in-frame clones and lacks some. The sample carries more than 2 million clones, 90% to 95% recorded once. The specimen was naive CD4+ T cells sorted from blood. The sample's subset: CD45RA+ positively selected. The receptor source for this set is a man in his late teens or twenties in good health.

The chain carries TRBV7-2 and TRBJ2-2; TRBD2 matches at 11 bases. J was trimmed by 1 base and V by 2 bases; bases with no gene match: 3. CDR1 and CDR2 (germline): SGHTA, FQGNSA. This CDR3 contains 17 residues. This chain's CDR3 is CASSLPGLAVNTGELFF. The CDR3 nucleotides are TGTGCCAGCAGCTTACCGGGACTAGCGGTGAACACCGGGGAGCTGTTTTTT.

The chain joins TRBV19 to TRBJ2-2; the D gene is possibly TRBD1 (6 bases). The CDR3 is made up of 17 amino acids. Germline assignment: CDR1 LNHDA and CDR2 SQIVND (reference sequence). The V and J ends lost 1 base and 4 bases respectively, with 16 bases between them. The CDR3 reads CASSIGVAGAFTGELFF. Written as DNA, the CDR3 is TGTGCCAGTAGTATAGGGGTAGCAGGGGCTTTCACCGGGGAGCTGTTTTTT.

The chain joins TRBV6-1 to TRBJ2-3; D call uncertain. Trimming shortened V by 0 bases and J by 6 bases, and 7 bases separated the two germline ends. The CDR3 has 13 residues. Germline lookup yields CDR1 MNHNS and CDR2 SASEGT. In nucleotides, the CDR3 is TGTGCCAGCAGTGAAGCTTTTCGGGATACGCAGTATTTT. It translates to CASSEAFRDTQYF.

The chain combines TRBV29-1 with TRBJ1-1, with D possibly being TRBD1 (5 bases). This CDR3 has 11 residues. In germline, CDR1 is SQVTM, CDR2 ANQGSEA. The V gene lost 5 bases and the J gene lost 4 bases, with 8 bases spanning the gap. The CDR3 sequence is CSVLGLTEAFF. Written as DNA, the CDR3 is TGCAGCGTTTTGGGGCTCACTGAAGCTTTCTTT.

The chain is built from TRBV11-2 and TRBJ2-1; D call uncertain. V shed 0 bases and J shed 4 bases, with 7 bases lying between them. The CDR3 contains 14 residues. Germline-derived CDR1 and CDR2 are SGHAT and FQNNGV. Here the CDR3 DNA reads TGTGCCAGCAGCTTAGAGTCAGCATACAATGAGCAGTTCTTC. This gives the protein CASSLESAYNEQFF.

V usage is TRBV6-5 and J usage is TRBJ2-3; tentative D call: TRBD1 (5 bases). Deletions cut 7 bases from V and 1 base from J, with 12 bases between. CDR1 MNHEY and CDR2 SVGAGI come from the germline V gene. The CDR3 is made up of 14 amino acids. CDR3 region: CASNQGWGTDTQYF. CDR3 nucleotide sequence: TGTGCCAGCAACCAGGGTTGGGGCACAGATACGCAGTATTTT.

The genes are TRBV15 and TRBJ1-3; 8 nucleotides line up with TRBD1. The J segment lost 2 bases and the V segment lost 4 bases, leaving 7 bases of the junction unmatched. Per germline, CDR1 LNHNV and CDR2 YYDKDF (reference sequence). This CDR3 comprises 16 residues. The CDR3: CATSTDREGPGNTIYF. The CDR3 bases are TGTGCCACCAGCACGGACAGGGAAGGTCCTGGAAACACCATATATTTT.

The genes are TRBV6-5 and TRBJ1-2, with TRBD1 matching 7 bases. The germline V gene encodes CDR1 MNHEY and CDR2 SVGAGI. This CDR3 is 15 amino acids long. The junction had 7 bases not matched to a gene; V was cut back by 6 bases and J by 0 bases. The CDR3 sequence: CASRIDRASNYGYTF. DNA for the CDR3: TGTGCCAGCAGAATCGACAGGGCTTCTAACTATGGCTACACCTTC.

The chain joins TRBV30 to TRBJ2-3; 11 bases fit TRBD2. The CDR3 consists of 14 residues. Germline V gene data show CDR1 as GTSNPN and CDR2 as SVGIG (reference sequence). V shed 5 bases, J shed 8 bases, and the junction held 9 bases outside the gene matches. This chain's CDR3 is CAWGASGRRATQYF. The CDR3 region has the DNA TGTGCCTGGGGGGCTAGCGGGAGGAGGGCTACGCAGTATTTT.

This clone appeared a single time. A much larger clonotype is one base distant, so this may be a read error. Other DNA variants within this sample encode the same CDR3. The V call is TRBV7-2, the J call TRBJ1-1; 7 bases fit TRBD1. The CDR3 consists of 15 residues. Germline CDR1 reads SGHTA; CDR2 reads FQGNSA. The CDR3 DNA is TGTGCCAGCAGCCGGCGTCAGGGGGGAGGCACTGAAGCTTTCTTC. It encodes CASSRRQGGGTEAFF.

This chain links TRBV30 with TRBJ2-7; 7 bases map to TRBD1. With V trimmed by 2 bases and J by 1 base, 8 bases remained unmatched. The germline V gene has CDR1 GTSNPN and CDR2 SVGIG (reference sequence). The CDR3 has 15 residues. The CDR3 DNA reads TGTGCCTGGAGTCGAACAGGGGTCGGGTCCTACGAGCAGTACTTC. Protein product: CAWSRTGVGSYEQYF.

The chain uses TRBV7-2 and TRBJ2-7; 7 bases line up with TRBD1. Germline assignment: CDR1 SGHTA and CDR2 FQGNSA. Trimming at V came to 6 bases and at J to 2 bases, leaving 10 bases not matched to a gene. The CDR3 is 15 residues long. CDR3 DNA sequence: TGTGCCAGCAGTTCGAGACAGGGTTCTACCTACGAGCAGTACTTC. It encodes CASSSRQGSTYEQYF.

The chain couples TRBV13 to TRBJ2-7; D is perhaps TRBD1 (6 bases). V lost 5 bases and J lost 0, with 14 bases in between. The CDR3 is made up of 15 amino acids. Germline lookup yields CDR1 PRHDT and CDR2 FYEKMQ (reference sequence). CDR3 nucleotide sequence: TGTGCCAGCAGCACTGGGGGCGGCTTCTCCTACGAGCAGTACTTC. This sequence encodes CASSTGGGFSYEQYF.

CDR3 sequence: CASSVGLASGGSYNEQFF. CDR3 DNA sequence: TGTGCCAGCAGCGTAGGTTTGGCTAGCGGGGGCTCCTACAATGAGCAGTTCTTC. This chain links TRBV9 with TRBJ2-1; 10 bases fit TRBD2. The CDR3 spans 18 residues. With 0 bases clipped from V and 0 bases from J, the junction kept 6 bases outside the gene matches. From germline, CDR1 is SGDLS and CDR2 YYNGEE.

This clone appeared a single time. The V call is TRBV15, the J call TRBJ2-7; no reliable D call. Germline loops: CDR1 LNHNV, CDR2 YYDKDF (reference sequence). There are 16 residues in the CDR3. V was pared by 2 bases and J by 3 bases, with 17 bases between. This chain's CDR3 is CATSRNRAADGYEQYF. The CDR3 coding sequence is TGTGCCACCAGCAGAAATCGAGCCGCCGATGGCTACGAGCAGTACTTC.

The chain has TRBV5-1 and TRBJ2-7; D call uncertain. Germline V gene data show CDR1 as SGHRS and CDR2 as YFSETQ. This CDR3 region has 17 residues. Trimming took off 0 bases at V and 3 bases at J, with 19 bases between the two ends. The DNA of the CDR3 is TGCGCCAGCAGCTTGGAATTCCATCGGAGTACCAACTACGAGCAGTACTTC. Its protein product is CASSLEFHRSTNYEQYF.

This sequence joins TRBV28 and TRBJ1-5; D is perhaps TRBD1 (6 bases). Germline CDR1 and CDR2: MDHEN and SYDVKM. The length of the CDR3 is 15 residues. The V and J ends lost 11 bases and 7 bases respectively, with 24 bases between them. CDR3 DNA sequence: TGTGCCTCACGGCGGGGGGGGGCCACCGGCCAGCCCCAGCATTTT. Amino acid sequence: CASRRGGATGQPQHF.

This sequence joins TRBV6-6 and TRBJ1-5; maybe TRBD1 (6 bases). Germline lookup yields CDR1 MNHNY and CDR2 SVGAGI (reference sequence). The CDR3 loop spans 16 amino acids. Trimming shortened V by 5 bases and J by 2 bases, and 16 bases separated the two germline ends. The CDR3 here is CASSPTQGNGNQPQHF. The CDR3 DNA reads TGTGCCAGCAGTCCCACACAGGGTAATGGCAATCAGCCCCAGCATTTT.

This clone was seen a single time. The V gene is TRBV27, the J gene TRBJ2-7; the match to TRBD1 covers 7 bases. V gave up 5 bases and J gave up 3 bases; unmatched junction bases: 4. Germline CDR1 and CDR2: MNHEY and SMNVEV (reference sequence). The CDR3 has 13 amino acids. The CDR3 coding sequence is TGTGCCAGCAGTCGACAGGGCCGCTACGAGCAGTACTTC. Protein sequence: CASSRQGRYEQYF.

The CDR3 DNA reads TGTGCCTGGAGCCCCCGGGACAGGGGATGGACTGAAGCTTTCTTT. Translated: CAWSPRDRGWTEAFF. V usage is TRBV30 and J usage is TRBJ1-1; 10 bases line up with TRBD1. The CDR3 has 15 amino acids. Germline trimming cut 3 bases from V and 5 bases from J; bases unmatched to any gene: 9. Germline CDR1 reads GTSNPN; CDR2 reads SVGIG (reference sequence).

V usage is TRBV7-8 and J usage is TRBJ1-6; no reliable D call. The length of the CDR3 is 14 residues. Germline V lookup: CDR1 SGHVS, CDR2 FQNEAQ. V lost 4 bases, J lost 6 bases, and 10 bases lay in between. CDR3 DNA sequence: TGTGCCAGCAGCTCCGTTAACGTTAATTCACCCCTCCACTTT. It codes for CASSSVNVNSPLHF. Using reference TRBV7-8 and TRBJ1-6 for the parts outside the CDR3, the full variable domain is GAGVSQSPRYKVAKRGQDVALRCDPISGHVSLFWYQQALGQGPEFLTYFQNEAQLDKSGLPSDRFFAERPEGSVSTLKIQRTQQEDSAVYLCASSSVNVNSPLHFGNGTRLTVT.

The chain uses TRBV10-1 and TRBJ2-7; D might be TRBD2 (6 bases). Germline CDR1 is WNHNN and CDR2 is SYGVQD (reference sequence). The CDR3 has 14 amino acids. The ends were cut back, 4 bases at V and 0 bases at J, with 10 bases in the middle. CDR3 residues: CASSGAGRSYEQYF. In DNA, the CDR3 is TGCGCCAGCAGTGGCGCGGGGCGCTCCTACGAGCAGTACTTC.